The clone carrying this TCR beta chain was counted between two and nine times. The data were obtained in a study of identical twins. TCRdb reprocessed the 5' RACE reads with MiXCR, giving one entry per CDR3 protein. The table lists around 470,000 distinct CDR3 sequences, approximately 15% of them singletons. Germline V gene data show CDR1 as SGHTA and CDR2 as FQGTGA. The CDR3 covers 15 residues. Trimming shortened V by 4 bases and J by 1 base, and 13 bases separated the two germline ends. The data also belong to a second study, concerning yellow fever vaccine responses in identical twins.

Sequencing was done on a sample of CD4+ T cells sorted from blood. The V gene is TRBV7-3, the J gene TRBJ1-1, with D possibly being TRBD1 (6 bases). This receptor was taken from a woman aged 18-29 years in good health. CDR3 coding DNA: TGTGCCAGCAGCTCCACACAGGGCTCGAACACTGAAGCTTTCTTT. Translated, it gives CASSSTQGSNTEAFF. Looking up the rest from reference TRBV7-3 and TRBJ1-1 gives the full variable domain: GAGVSQTPSNKVTEKGKYVELRCDPISGHTALYWYRQSLGQGPEFLIYFQGTGAADDSGLPNDRFFAVRPEGSVSTLKIQRTERGDSAVYLCASSSTQGSNTEAFFGQGTRLTVV.